These T cell receptor beta chains were read from a single sample in a study of blood T cell repertoires in COVID-19. Generated by immunoSEQ multiplex PCR, the TCRdb table keeps only in-frame clones and is missing some. The sample carries under 200,000 clones, about 90% recorded once. The specimen sequenced was peripheral blood. These receptors all stem from a woman in her seventies with acute or convalescent COVID-19. CDR3s include the opening cysteine and the closing phenylalanine or tryptophan. The D gene is left open where the match is weak. Size values are once, few and many counts, or a class for expanded clones, and some rows have none.

v_gene	d_gene	j_gene	abundance	CDR3aa	CDR3nt
TRBV9	TRBD2	TRBJ2-3	NA	CASSETGGTDTQYF	TGTGCCAGCAGCGAAACCGGGGGGACAGATACGCAGTATTTT
TRBV4-1	TRBD1	TRBJ2-7	NA	CASSLETGSSYEQYF	TGCGCCAGCAGCCTAGAGACAGGGAGCAGCTACGAGCAGTACTTC
TRBV7-8	TRBD1	TRBJ1-4	NA	CASSRGPNEKLFF	TGTGCCAGCAGCAGGGGGCCTAATGAAAAACTGTTTTTT
TRBV6-1	TRBD2	TRBJ2-2	NA	CASSEWSGLSGTNTGELFF	TGTGCCAGCAGTGAATGGTCGGGTTTGAGCGGGACGAACACCGGGGAGCTGTTTTTT
TRBV10-2	TRBD1	TRBJ1-2	NA	CASSRDRGRVGYTF	TGCGCCAGCAGTAGGGACAGGGGGCGTGTTGGCTACACCTTC
TRBV4-2	NA	TRBJ2-7	NA	CASSQARGTNEQYF	TGTGCCAGCAGCCAAGCTCGGGGGACGAACGAGCAGTACTTC
TRBV19	TRBD2	TRBJ2-1	NA	CASGAGGNEQFF	TGTGCCAGCGGTGCGGGGGGGAATGAGCAGTTCTTC
TRBV3-1/TRBV3-2	NA	TRBJ1-1	NA	CASSQGPLQGRTEAFF	TGTGCCAGCAGCCAAGGACCCCTCCAGGGGCGGACTGAAGCTTTCTTT
TRBV7-3	TRBD1	TRBJ2-1	NA	CASSFRQGSGEQFF	TGTGCCAGCAGCTTTCGACAGGGGAGTGGTGAGCAGTTCTTC
TRBV7-7	NA	TRBJ2-5	NA	CASSPDPGLGTQYF	TGTGCTAGCAGCCCAGACCCAGGGCTAGGGACCCAGTACTTC
TRBV10-3	NA	TRBJ2-3	NA	CAISEPPDTQYF	TGTGCCATCAGTGAGCCTCCAGATACGCAGTATTTT
TRBV18	NA	TRBJ1-6	NA	CASSATGMGNSPLHF	TGTGCCAGCTCAGCTACAGGGATGGGGAATTCACCCCTCCACTTT
TRBV2	NA	TRBJ2-7	NA	CASSEGGLTDEQYF	TGTGCCAGCAGTGAAGGAGGACTGACGGACGAGCAGTACTTC
TRBV14	NA	TRBJ1-1	NA	CASSPRGGNTEAFF	TGTGCCAGCAGCCCTCGGGGGGGGAACACTGAAGCTTTCTTT
TRBV25-1	NA	TRBJ1-6	NA	CASSVGADNSPLHF	TGTGCCAGCAGTGTGGGGGCTGATAATTCACCCCTCCACTTT
TRBV27	NA	TRBJ1-1	NA	CASSFDRLNTEAFF	TGTGCCAGCAGCTTCGACAGATTGAACACTGAAGCTTTCTTT
TRBV24-1	NA	TRBJ1-2	NA	CATSDNSQGNYGYTF	TGTGCCACCAGTGACAATTCTCAGGGTAACTATGGCTACACCTTC
TRBV28	NA	TRBJ1-2	NA	CASSFPSSYGYTF	TGTGCCAGCAGTTTCCCCTCCAGTTATGGCTACACCTTC
TRBV19	NA	TRBJ1-3	NA	CASRGHGEGISGNTIYF	TGTGCCAGTAGGGGTCATGGAGAGGGAATCTCTGGAAACACCATATATTTT
TRBV28	NA	TRBJ2-1	NA	CASNTGRGARWGNEQFF	TGTGCCAGCAACACCGGCCGGGGAGCACGGTGGGGCAATGAGCAGTTCTTC
TRBV18	NA	TRBJ1-1	NA	CASSPGRHEAFF	TGTGCCAGCTCACCAGGGAGACATGAAGCTTTCTTT
TRBV7-3	TRBD2	TRBJ2-1	NA	CASSSGLAGYNEQFF	TGTGCCAGCAGCTCCGGACTAGCGGGTTACAATGAGCAGTTCTTC
TRBV4-3	TRBD1	TRBJ1-3	NA	CASSQGTGGGPGNTIYF	TGCGCCAGCAGCCAGGGGACAGGGGGAGGCCCTGGAAACACCATATATTTT
TRBV28	NA	TRBJ1-2	NA	CASSLPGYERDGYTF	TGTGCCAGCAGTTTACCGGGTTACGAGAGAGATGGCTACACCTTC
TRBV5-1	NA	TRBJ2-3	NA	CASSLSGTDTQYF	TGCGCCAGCAGTCTTAGCGGCACAGATACGCAGTATTTT
TRBV5-4	NA	TRBJ2-7	NA	CASSPAGLSSYEQYF	TGTGCCAGCAGCCCCGCCGGACTCAGCTCCTACGAGCAGTACTTC
TRBV28	NA	TRBJ1-2	NA	CASSFLGGGYTF	TGTGCCAGCAGTTTCTTAGGGGGTGGCTACACCTTC
TRBV2	TRBD1	TRBJ1-2	NA	CASRPGQGEVIGYTF	TGTGCCAGCAGGCCGGGACAGGGGGAAGTAATCGGCTACACCTTC
TRBV9	TRBD1	TRBJ1-2	NA	CASSPRTGPFYGYTF	TGTGCCAGCAGCCCTCGGACAGGACCCTTCTATGGCTACACCTTC
TRBV5-1	TRBD1	TRBJ2-7	NA	CASSFGDRVLNYEQYF	TGCGCCAGCAGCTTTGGGGACAGGGTCCTAAACTACGAGCAGTACTTC
TRBV24-1	NA	TRBJ2-2	once	CATSGWDTGELFF	TGTGCCACCAGCGGGTGGGACACCGGGGAGCTGTTTTTT
TRBV11-2	TRBD2	TRBJ2-7	NA	CASSLDPSGSYEQYF	TGTGCCAGCAGCTTAGATCCTAGCGGAAGCTACGAGCAGTACTTC
TRBV30	NA	TRBJ1-1	NA	CAWSKDSMNTEAFF	TGTGCCTGGAGCAAAGACAGCATGAACACTGAAGCTTTCTTT
TRBV19	TRBD1	TRBJ2-5	NA	CASRDRGQETQYF	TGTGCCAGTAGGGACAGGGGCCAAGAGACCCAGTACTTC
TRBV3-1/TRBV3-2	NA	TRBJ1-4	NA	CASSPTGTTNEKLFF	TGTGCCAGCAGCCCCACAGGCACAACTAATGAAAAACTGTTTTTT
TRBV6-6	NA	TRBJ1-1	NA	CASSSKGLNTEAFF	TGTGCCAGCAGTTCTAAGGGGTTGAACACTGAAGCTTTCTTT
TRBV6-5	NA	TRBJ2-1	NA	CASRSGGPSYNEQFF	TGTGCCAGCAGATCCGGGGGACCCTCCTACAATGAGCAGTTCTTC
TRBV6-5	NA	TRBJ2-3	NA	CASSYSSSSSTDTQYF	TGTGCCAGCAGTTACTCGAGTAGTAGTTCGACAGATACGCAGTATTTT
TRBV29-1	TRBD1	TRBJ1-2	NA	CSVSTGDFNYGYTF	TGCAGCGTCTCTACAGGGGACTTTAACTATGGCTACACCTTC
TRBV6-5	TRBD1	TRBJ1-5	NA	CASTPDRDNQPQHF	TGTGCCAGCACACCGGACAGGGACAATCAGCCCCAGCATTTT
TRBV4-1	NA	TRBJ1-1	NA	CASSQLEGGNTEAFF	TGCGCCAGCAGCCAACTAGAGGGAGGAAACACTGAAGCTTTCTTT
TRBV7-2	TRBD1	TRBJ2-5	NA	CASSARQGSQETQYF	TGTGCCAGCAGCGCCCGACAGGGGTCCCAAGAGACCCAGTACTTC
TRBV2	TRBD1	TRBJ1-4	NA	CASSRDRLNEKLFF	TGTGCCAGCAGTCGGGACAGGCTGAATGAAAAACTGTTTTTT
TRBV4-2	NA	TRBJ2-1	NA	CASSQDRTAYNEQFF	TGTGCCAGCAGCCAAGATAGGACAGCGTACAATGAGCAGTTCTTC
TRBV6-5	NA	TRBJ1-5	NA	CASGAQSRMPQHF	TGTGCCAGCGGGGCACAGTCCCGAATGCCCCAGCATTTT
TRBV7-9	NA	TRBJ2-5	NA	CASSFAVQETQYF	TGTGCCAGCAGCTTTGCGGTCCAAGAGACCCAGTACTTC